This TCR beta chain was retrieved from a study of blood T cell repertoires in COVID-19. Study context: Collection of acute and convalescent COVID-19 samples took place in the United States, Italy and Spain. The analysed material was cDNA or gDNA that came from T cells, B-cell-depleted T cells, or PBMCs.

Germline-derived CDR1 and CDR2 are SEHNR and FQNEAQ (reference sequence). The junction had 15 bases not matched to a gene; V was cut back by 4 bases and J by 2 bases. CDR3 length: 19 residues. How the authors handled the data: Reference gene primer amplification yielded estimated nucleated cell counts. Sequencing was performed with immunoSEQ multiplex PCR; in TCRdb, only in-frame clones are kept and a portion is missing. From that table come the V and J calls and clone size; the DNA was used to work out D and trimming. The table records approximately 62,000 clones, 75% to 90% of them present only once.

The source material was peripheral blood. The source of this sequence is a human donor with active COVID-19. The donor label of this sample is uncertain. This chain uses TRBV7-9 with TRBJ1-5, with 9 bases aligning to TRBD1. CDR3 nucleotide sequence: TGTGCCAGCAGCTCTGAACCGGGACAGGGCGCGCGGGGCAATCAGCCCCAGCATTTT. Its translation is CASSSEPGQGARGNQPQHF.